The present entry profiles one TCR beta chain with its context. Its matching antigen is unknown. This CDR3 region has 17 residues. In germline, CDR1 is MNHEY, CDR2 SMNVEV (reference sequence). J was trimmed by 9 bases and V by 4 bases; bases with no gene match: 16. Time point in this sample: newly diagnosed GD, antithyroid drugs for less than 3 months. RNA extracted from PBMCs served as the sequencing template. The data belong to a study of regulatory T cells in long-lasting Graves disease. Study findings and constraints: Patients whose Graves' disease persisted exhibited lower TCR diversity than those newly diagnosed.

Relying on iRepertoire HTBI primers and Arm-PCR of CDR3 regions, the team built TCR beta libraries. One entry per CDR3 protein, called by TCRdb with MiXCR from the multiplex PCR reads. The sample shows about 520,000 distinct CDR3 sequences, approximately 12% of them seen only once. The sample also formed part of further work on T cells in Graves' hyperthyroidism and ophthalmopathy.

V usage is TRBV27 and J usage is TRBJ2-1; 9 nucleotides match TRBD2. Sequenced material: peripheral blood mononuclear cells (PBMCs), taken at new diagnosis, from a patient treated with antithyroid drugs. The clonotype was recovered from a young woman with Graves disease. This CDR3 reads CASSSYGRIAGVGEQFF. The DNA of the CDR3 is TGTGCCAGCAGTTCATACGGAAGAATAGCGGGAGTTGGTGAGCAGTTCTTC.